This TCR beta chain was captured by sequencing in a study of blood T cell repertoires in COVID-19. On the study more broadly: Spain, Italy and the United States supplied samples that represented acute and convalescent COVID-19. The analysed material was cDNA or gDNA that came from T cells, B-cell-depleted T cells, or PBMCs.

The CDR3 spans 13 residues. V lost 6 bases and J lost 6, with 14 bases in between. Under the authors' procedure: How many nucleated cells were present was estimated from reference gene primer amplification. Here immunoSEQ multiplex PCR was the method, and the copy in TCRdb shows in-frame clones only, minus some. V and J calls and clone size are as listed in that table; D and trimming were resolved from the DNA. This sample has roughly 350,000 clones, with less than 85% found just once. The sequence came from a woman aged 18-30 years with acute or convalescent COVID-19. The material sequenced was peripheral blood. V usage is TRBV12-3 or TRBV12-4 and J usage is TRBJ1-1, with D tentatively TRBD1 (5 bases). CDR3 coding DNA: TGTGCCAGCAGCTACGGGGGTGCGGCTGAAGCTTTCTTT. Translation: CASSYGGAAEAFF.